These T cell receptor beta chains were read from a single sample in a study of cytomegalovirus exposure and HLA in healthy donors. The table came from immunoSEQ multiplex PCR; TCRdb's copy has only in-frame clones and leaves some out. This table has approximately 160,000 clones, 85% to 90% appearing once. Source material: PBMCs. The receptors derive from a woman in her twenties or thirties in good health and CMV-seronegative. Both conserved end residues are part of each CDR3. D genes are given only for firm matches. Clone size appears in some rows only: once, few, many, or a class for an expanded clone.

DNA: TGTGCCAGCAGCCCTTGGAACACTGAAGCTTTCTTT; CDR3: CASSPWNTEAFF; J: TRBJ1-1; size: -; length: 12; V: TRBV14; D: -
DNA: TGTGCCAGCAGCGGCGGGGGGTCTGGAAACACCATATATTTT; CDR3: CASSGGGSGNTIYF; J: TRBJ1-3; size: -; length: 14; V: TRBV7-6; D: -
DNA: TGTGCCAGTAGTATAAGGTTGTTGGGGGCGCAGCACACTGAAGCTTTCTTT; CDR3: CASSIRLLGAQHTEAFF; J: TRBJ1-1; size: -; length: 17; V: TRBV19; D: -
DNA: TGTGCCACGGGACAGGGGTCCTACGAGCAGTACTTC; CDR3: CATGQGSYEQYF; J: TRBJ2-7; size: -; length: 12; V: TRBV6-6; D: TRBD1
DNA: TGTGCCAGCAGTTTTGGGGGAGGCGAGCAGTACTTC; CDR3: CASSFGGGEQYF; J: TRBJ2-7; size: once; length: 12; V: TRBV27; D: -
DNA: TGTGCCAGCAGCTTAGGGGACGGTGTCTCTGGGGGCTATGGCTACACCTTC; CDR3: CASSLGDGVSGGYGYTF; J: TRBJ1-2; size: -; length: 17; V: TRBV7-6; D: -
DNA: TGCGCCAGCAGCGTTTCAGCTAACGAAAAACTGTTTTTT; CDR3: CASSVSANEKLFF; J: TRBJ1-4; size: -; length: 13; V: TRBV5-1; D: -
DNA: TGTGCCAGCAGATTTAATCAAGATCCGGGAAACACCATATATTTT; CDR3: CASRFNQDPGNTIYF; J: TRBJ1-3; size: once; length: 15; V: TRBV7-9; D: -
DNA: TGTGCCAGCAGCCAGAACAGGGTCGACTATGGCTACACCTTC; CDR3: CASSQNRVDYGYTF; J: TRBJ1-2; size: -; length: 14; V: TRBV4-2; D: -
DNA: TGTGCCAGTAGTACGACTAGCGGGGGAAGACAAGAGACCCAGTACTTC; CDR3: CASSTTSGGRQETQYF; J: TRBJ2-5; size: -; length: 16; V: TRBV19; D: TRBD2
DNA: TGTGCCAGCACAGGAGGAGAAAAACTGTTTTTT; CDR3: CASTGGEKLFF; J: TRBJ1-4; size: -; length: 11; V: TRBV7-9; D: -
DNA: TGTGCCAGCAGGGAAACGAACAGGGGCCTGCTGTTTTTT; CDR3: CASRETNRGLLFF; J: TRBJ1-4; size: -; length: 13; V: TRBV6-5; D: TRBD1
DNA: TGCAGCGTTGATAGAGACAGGATGGATGGCTACACCTTC; CDR3: CSVDRDRMDGYTF; J: TRBJ1-2; size: -; length: 13; V: TRBV29-1; D: -
DNA: TGTGCCAGCAGCCCGGACCCTCGCAAGAACACTGAAGCTTTCTTT; CDR3: CASSPDPRKNTEAFF; J: TRBJ1-1; size: -; length: 15; V: TRBV7-2; D: -
DNA: TGTGCCAGTGACTACGAGCAGTACTTC; CDR3: CASDYEQYF; J: TRBJ2-7; size: once; length: 9; V: TRBV27; D: -
DNA: TGCGCCAGCAGTGGATCAAGGACGGGGAACACTGAAGCTTTCTTT; CDR3: CASSGSRTGNTEAFF; J: TRBJ1-1; size: -; length: 15; V: TRBV10-2; D: -
DNA: TGTGCCAGCAGCCCGGGTCCAGCGGGGGGGCCGGAGGGTGAGCAGTTCTTC; CDR3: CASSPGPAGGPEGEQFF; J: TRBJ2-1; size: -; length: 17; V: TRBV5-4; D: TRBD2
DNA: TGCGCCAGCGCCCCGGTGGAACTTGGGGAAAAACTGTTTTTT; CDR3: CASAPVELGEKLFF; J: TRBJ1-4; size: -; length: 14; V: TRBV5-1; D: -
DNA: TGTGCCAGCAGCTTAGAAGGAAGAAACACCATATATTTT; CDR3: CASSLEGRNTIYF; J: TRBJ1-3; size: -; length: 13; V: TRBV13; D: -
DNA: TGTGCCAGCAGCTTACAACAGGGGCACCAAGAGACCCAGTACTTC; CDR3: CASSLQQGHQETQYF; J: TRBJ2-5; size: -; length: 15; V: TRBV7-6; D: TRBD1
DNA: TGTGCCACCAGCAGGGACAGGGGCTACGAGCAGTACTTC; CDR3: CATSRDRGYEQYF; J: TRBJ2-7; size: -; length: 13; V: TRBV15; D: TRBD1
DNA: TGCGCCAGCAGCCCCCACTTAACGGGTGAGCAGTTCTTC; CDR3: CASSPHLTGEQFF; J: TRBJ2-1; size: once; length: 13; V: TRBV5-1; D: -
DNA: TGCAGCGTTGAGAGGGGCAGCGGGGGCAACAATGAGCAGTTCTTC; CDR3: CSVERGSGGNNEQFF; J: TRBJ2-1; size: once; length: 15; V: TRBV29-1; D: TRBD2
DNA: TGTGCCAGCAGCCTCTACAGGGACGAGCAGTACTTC; CDR3: CASSLYRDEQYF; J: TRBJ2-7; size: few; length: 12; V: TRBV28; D: -
DNA: TGCAGCGTTGAAGAAACGGGGGCCTACAATGAGCAGTTCTTC; CDR3: CSVEETGAYNEQFF; J: TRBJ2-1; size: -; length: 14; V: TRBV29-1; D: -
DNA: TGTGCCAGCAGCTTATCAGTTAGTTATTACGAGCAGTACTTC; CDR3: CASSLSVSYYEQYF; J: TRBJ2-7; size: -; length: 14; V: TRBV7-2; D: -